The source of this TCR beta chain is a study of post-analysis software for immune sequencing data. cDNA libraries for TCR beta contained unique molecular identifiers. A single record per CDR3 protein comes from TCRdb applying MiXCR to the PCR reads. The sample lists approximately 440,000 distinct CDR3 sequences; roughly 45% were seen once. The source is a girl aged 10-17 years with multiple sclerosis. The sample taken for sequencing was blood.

CDR3 coding DNA: TGCAGTGCTCCCGAAAAACAGGGACCCTACGAGCAGTACTTC. Amino acids: CSAPEKQGPYEQYF. The chain recombines TRBV20-1 with TRBJ2-7, with D perhaps matching TRBD1 (6 bases). The CDR3 sequence is 14 residues long. Trimming shortened V by 5 bases and J by 2 bases, and 16 bases separated the two germline ends. From germline, CDR1 is DFQATT and CDR2 SNEGSKA (reference sequence).